This TCR beta chain emerged from a study of cytomegalovirus exposure and HLA in healthy donors. Overall study: The same platform was used for the roughly 110 validation repertoires as for the approximately 610 first-cohort repertoires, as reported in a later analysis.

General study findings and limits: Accounts indicate the classifier identified cytomegalovirus status with strong specificity and sensitivity. Fewer than 200 TCR beta chains were listed as cytomegalovirus-associated. In a later analysis, first-cohort TCR clusters were found to tend to co-occur in the 130 or so validation repertoires.

Germline V gives CDR1 SGHTA, CDR2 FQGNSA. This CDR3 region has 14 residues. The V and J ends lost 4 bases and 4 bases, in that order; junction bases with no gene match: 3. The assay was immunoSEQ multiplex PCR, and TCRdb's table has in-frame clones only and misses some. The table has under 75,000 clones, 85% seen once. Regarding this clone: Its specificity is unknown.

The sequencing input was PBMCs. The chain links TRBV7-2 to TRBJ2-3, with 9 bases fitting TRBD1. The receptor comes from a man aged 25-45 years in good health and CMV-seronegative. The CDR3 loop is CASSSRTGADTQYF. The CDR3 DNA follows: TGTGCCAGCAGCTCGCGGACAGGGGCAGATACGCAGTATTTT. The full variable domain, rest sourced from reference TRBV7-2 and TRBJ2-3, is GAGVSQSPSNKVTEKGKDVELRCDPISGHTALYWYRQSLGQGLEFLIYFQGNSAPDKSGLPSDRFSAERTGGSVSTLTIQRTQQEDSAVYLCASSSRTGADTQYFGPGTRLTVL.